This record covers a single T cell receptor (beta chain). One end of the junction does not line up with germline, which may come from a read error. The PCR ran on 60 Vbeta and 13 Jbeta primers. Only in-frame clones appear in the TCRdb table, and some are missing; sequencing was by immunoSEQ multiplex PCR. In the table there are approximately 160,000 clones, around three quarters of which are singletons. The data derive from a study of cytomegalovirus exposure and HLA in healthy donors. This CDR3 spans 16 amino acids. Germline V gives CDR1 SEHNR, CDR2 FQNEAQ (reference sequence). The chain joins TRBV7-9 to TRBJ1-1; 8 nucleotides align to TRBD1. The sequencing input was PBMCs. The TCR was taken from a woman in her 30s in good health and CMV-seronegative. The DNA of the CDR3 is TGTTCCAGCAGCTTACCCAGGGGGCTGTTGAAGGCTGAAGCTTTCTTT. Translated: CSSSLPRGLLKAEAFF.